Reported below is one TCR beta chain. After removal of 4 bases from V and 6 bases from J, the junction contained 14 bases not matched to a gene. The length of the CDR3 is 17 residues. CDR1 and CDR2 from the germline V gene are MDHEN and SYDVKM. This record belongs to a study of circulating tumor DNA in untreated peripheral T-cell lymphoma. Libraries were prepared by immunoSEQ multiplex PCR; TCRdb keeps only in-frame clonotypes and omits some of them. The sample records around 5,000 clones, more than 60% being singletons. This sequence originates from a human donor with peripheral T-cell lymphoma. Sequenced material: tumor tissue. V usage is TRBV28 and J usage is TRBJ2-3, with TRBD2 identical over 9 bases. The CDR3 region is CASSSLQLAGVSDTQYF. The CDR3 DNA reads as TGTGCCAGCAGTTCCCTACAATTAGCGGGAGTATCCGATACGCAGTATTTT.